Listed here is a single T cell receptor beta chain. This sample was included in a study of blood T cells in healthy people across ages. This CDR3 comprises 15 residues. The V end lost 1 base, the J end lost 2 bases, and 12 bases lay between the germline ends. From germline, CDR1 is MGHRA and CDR2 YSYEKL. The use of a sample-barcoded 5' primer and a J-beta primer mix characterized a second PCR of roughly 7 to 12 cycles. TCRdb analysed the 5' RACE reads with MiXCR anew, one entry per CDR3 protein. The sample comprises 1.6 million or so distinct CDR3 sequences, about 32% of which are singletons, and approximately 11% rests with the top ten.

The source is a young woman in good health. V usage is TRBV4-1 and J usage is TRBJ2-7; D is ambiguous. Sequenced sample: blood. DNA for the CDR3: TGCGCCAGCAGCCAAGGGGAAGGGCCAACCTACGAGCAGTACTTC. Its translation: CASSQGEGPTYEQYF.